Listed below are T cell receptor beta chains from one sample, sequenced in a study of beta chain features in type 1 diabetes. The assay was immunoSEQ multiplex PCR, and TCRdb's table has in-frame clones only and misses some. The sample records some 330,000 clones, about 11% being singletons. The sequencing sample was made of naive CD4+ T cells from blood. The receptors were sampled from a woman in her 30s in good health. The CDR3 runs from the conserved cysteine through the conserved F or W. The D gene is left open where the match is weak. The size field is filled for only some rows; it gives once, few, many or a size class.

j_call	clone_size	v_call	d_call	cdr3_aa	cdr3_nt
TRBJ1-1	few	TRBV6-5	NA	CASSYSRTSDTEAFF	TGTGCCAGCAGTTACTCGAGGACATCGGACACTGAAGCTTTCTTT
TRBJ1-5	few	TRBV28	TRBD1	CASSHDRVGNQPQHF	TGTGCCAGCAGTCACGACAGGGTTGGCAATCAGCCCCAGCATTTT
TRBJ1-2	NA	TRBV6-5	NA	CASSITGSNYGYTF	TGTGCCAGCAGCATCACAGGATCTAACTATGGCTACACCTTC
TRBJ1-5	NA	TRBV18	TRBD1	CASSPAGTGTQPQHF	TGTGCCAGCTCACCGGCCGGGACAGGGACTCAGCCCCAGCATTTT
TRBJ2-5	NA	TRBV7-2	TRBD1	CASSPNRGQETQYF	TGTGCCAGCAGCCCGAACAGGGGCCAAGAGACCCAGTACTTC
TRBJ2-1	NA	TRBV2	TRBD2	CASTTGTSGNEQFF	TGTGCCAGCACAACAGGGACTAGCGGCAATGAGCAGTTCTTC
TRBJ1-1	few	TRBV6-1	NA	CASSDDRQVRSNTEAFF	TGTGCCAGCAGTGACGACAGACAAGTACGATCGAACACTGAAGCTTTCTTT
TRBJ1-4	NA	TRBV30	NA	CAWSGGTATTNEKLFF	TGTGCCTGGAGTGGGGGCACGGCGACAACTAATGAAAAACTGTTTTTT
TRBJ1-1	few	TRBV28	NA	CASSFRAPNTEAFF	TGTGCCAGCAGTTTCAGGGCACCGAACACTGAAGCTTTCTTT
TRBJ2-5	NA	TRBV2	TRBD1	CASRGQGETQYF	TGTGCCAGCAGAGGACAGGGAGAGACCCAGTACTTC
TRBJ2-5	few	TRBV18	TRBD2	CASSPGTRIFSETQYF	TGTGCCAGCTCACCGGGGACTAGAATCTTTTCGGAGACCCAGTACTTC
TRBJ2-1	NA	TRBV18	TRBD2	CASSPGLAGAAEQFF	TGTGCCAGCTCGCCAGGACTAGCGGGAGCGGCTGAGCAGTTCTTC
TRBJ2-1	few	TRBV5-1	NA	CASSSDVGSSYNEQFF	TGCGCCAGCAGCTCGGATGTCGGGAGCTCCTACAATGAGCAGTTCTTC
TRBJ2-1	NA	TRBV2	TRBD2	CASSEAGLASYNEQFF	TGTGCCAGCAGTGAAGCGGGACTAGCGTCCTACAATGAGCAGTTCTTC
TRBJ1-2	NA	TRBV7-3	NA	CASSLNSLGDYGYTF	TGTGCCAGCAGCTTAAATAGTCTCGGGGACTATGGCTACACCTTC
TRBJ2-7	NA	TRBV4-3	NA	CASSLRGHLPSYEQYF	TGCGCCAGCAGCCTCCGAGGACACCTCCCCTCCTACGAGCAGTACTTC
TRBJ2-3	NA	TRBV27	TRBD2	CASSPGLAGGTQYF	TGTGCCAGCAGTCCGGGACTAGCGGGAGGTACGCAGTATTTT
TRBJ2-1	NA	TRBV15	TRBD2	CATSKSTGLAANEQFF	TGTGCCACCAGCAAATCTACGGGACTAGCGGCTAATGAGCAGTTCTTC
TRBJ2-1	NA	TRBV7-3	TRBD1	CASSLGTGGSYNEQFF	TGTGCCAGCAGCCTTGGGACAGGGGGCTCCTACAATGAGCAGTTCTTC
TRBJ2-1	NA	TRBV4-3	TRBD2	CASSQNSGTSGRNEQFF	TGCGCCAGCAGCCAAAACTCCGGGACTAGCGGGAGAAATGAGCAGTTCTTC
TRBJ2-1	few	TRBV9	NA	CASSVGSYSEQFF	TGTGCCAGCAGCGTAGGGTCGTACAGTGAGCAGTTCTTC
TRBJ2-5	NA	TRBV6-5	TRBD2	CASLRTSGHQETQYF	TGTGCCAGCCTTCGGACTAGCGGGCACCAAGAGACCCAGTACTTC
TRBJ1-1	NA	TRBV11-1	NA	CASTFAGNTEAFF	TGTGCCAGCACCTTTGCGGGGAACACTGAAGCTTTCTTT
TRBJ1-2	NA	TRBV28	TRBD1	CASRRDRNYGYTF	TGTGCCAGCAGACGGGACAGGAACTATGGCTACACCTTC
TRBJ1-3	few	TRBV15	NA	CATSRDAGINTIYF	TGTGCCACCAGCAGAGATGCGGGGATAAACACCATATATTTT
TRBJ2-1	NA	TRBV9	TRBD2	CASSVAGGLTNEQFF	TGTGCCAGCAGCGTAGCGGGAGGCCTCACCAATGAGCAGTTCTTC
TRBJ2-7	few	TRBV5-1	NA	CASSPSGSYEQYF	TGCGCCAGCAGCCCATCAGGGTCTTACGAGCAGTACTTC
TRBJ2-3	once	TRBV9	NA	CASSGKGSNTDTQYF	TGTGCCAGCAGCGGAAAGGGGTCAAACACAGATACGCAGTATTTT
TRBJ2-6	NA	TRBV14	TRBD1	CASSQRDSTPLSGANVLTF	TGTGCCAGCAGCCAACGGGACAGTACCCCACTCTCTGGGGCCAACGTCCTGACTTTC
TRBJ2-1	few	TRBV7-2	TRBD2	CASSLVSGSVNEQFF	TGTGCCAGCAGCTTAGTAAGCGGGAGTGTAAATGAGCAGTTCTTC
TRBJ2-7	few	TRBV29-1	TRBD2	CSVSDGRNEQYF	TGCAGCGTCTCCGACGGGAGGAACGAGCAGTACTTC
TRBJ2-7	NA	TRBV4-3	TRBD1	CASSQDKRTGVYEQYF	TGCGCCAGCAGCCAAGATAAAAGGACAGGGGTCTACGAGCAGTACTTC
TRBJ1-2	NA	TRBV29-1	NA	CSAPRGGRNGYTF	TGCAGCGCCCCTCGTGGAGGCCGAAATGGCTACACCTTC
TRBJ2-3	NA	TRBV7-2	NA	CASSLLAADTQYF	TGTGCCAGCAGCTTACTAGCAGCAGATACGCAGTATTTT
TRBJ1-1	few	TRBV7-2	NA	CASSLTGNTEAFF	TGTGCCAGCAGCTTAACAGGGAATACTGAAGCTTTCTTT
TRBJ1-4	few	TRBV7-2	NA	CASSFVHEKLFF	TGTGCCAGCAGCTTCGTCCATGAAAAACTGTTTTTT
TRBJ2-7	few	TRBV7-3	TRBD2	CASSFLAGSYEQYF	TGTGCCAGCAGCTTTCTAGCGGGCTCCTACGAGCAGTACTTC
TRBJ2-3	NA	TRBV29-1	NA	CSIRLRTTQYF	TGCAGCATCCGCCTAAGAACGACGCAGTATTTT
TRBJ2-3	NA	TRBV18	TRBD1	CASQGQGSTDTQYF	TGTGCCAGCCAAGGACAGGGAAGTACAGATACGCAGTATTTT
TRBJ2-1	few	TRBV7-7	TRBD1	CASSLHDRDNEQFF	TGTGCTAGCAGCTTACACGACAGGGACAATGAGCAGTTCTTC
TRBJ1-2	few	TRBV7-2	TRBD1	CASSLGQGSYGYTF	TGTGCCAGCAGCTTGGGACAGGGATCCTATGGCTACACCTTC
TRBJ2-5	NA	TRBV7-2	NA	CASGSEGVETQYF	TGTGCCAGCGGCAGTGAAGGAGTCGAGACCCAGTACTTC
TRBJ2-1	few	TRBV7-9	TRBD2	CASSQTPGGQFF	TGTGCCAGCAGCCAAACACCGGGGGGGCAGTTCTTC
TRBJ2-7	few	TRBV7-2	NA	CASSAQGYEQYF	TGTGCCAGCAGCGCACAGGGTTACGAGCAGTACTTC
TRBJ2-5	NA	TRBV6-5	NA	CASSYSAGQQETQYF	TGTGCCAGCAGTTACTCGGCAGGTCAACAAGAGACCCAGTACTTC
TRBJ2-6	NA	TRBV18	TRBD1	CASSPRQGSSGANVLTF	TGTGCCAGCTCACCAAGACAGGGGAGCTCTGGGGCCAACGTCCTGACTTTC
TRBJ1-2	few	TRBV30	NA	CAWSVTGIYGYTF	TGTGCCTGGAGTGTTACAGGGATCTATGGCTACACCTTC
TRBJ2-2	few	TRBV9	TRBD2	CASSAPGLARGGGELFF	TGTGCCAGCAGCGCTCCGGGACTAGCGAGGGGTGGTGGGGAGCTGTTTTTT
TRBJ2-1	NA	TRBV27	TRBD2	CASSIAGTYNEQFF	TGTGCCAGCAGTATAGCGGGGACCTACAATGAGCAGTTCTTC
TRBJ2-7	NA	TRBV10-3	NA	CAITGGGPYEQYF	TGTGCCATCACCGGCGGTGGCCCCTACGAGCAGTACTTC
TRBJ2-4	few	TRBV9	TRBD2	CASSVASGRAGNIQYF	TGTGCCAGCAGCGTAGCTAGCGGGAGGGCAGGAAACATTCAGTACTTC
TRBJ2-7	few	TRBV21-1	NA	CASSKYKREGGYEQYF	TGTGCCAGCAGCAAATATAAGCGGGAGGGTGGCTACGAGCAGTACTTC
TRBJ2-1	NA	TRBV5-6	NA	CASSWGHEQFF	TGTGCCAGCAGCTGGGGGCATGAGCAGTTCTTC